The rows below give T cell receptor beta chains drawn from one sample of a study of beta chain features in type 1 diabetes. The table came from immunoSEQ multiplex PCR; TCRdb's copy has only in-frame clones and leaves some out. The data contain approximately 360,000 clones, roughly 12% of them singletons. The sample was naive CD4+ T cells from blood. All receptors come from a woman younger than 35 with type 1 diabetes. Each CDR3 is given without its conserved first and last residue. A D gene is named only where the DNA matches it firmly.

>TRBV28|-|12|TRBJ2-3
ASRPRVYTDTQY
>TRBV18|-|13|TRBJ2-7
ASSPPGSRTYEQY
>TRBV29-1|TRBD2|13|TRBJ2-7
SVERLAGANYEQY
>TRBV19|TRBD1|14|TRBJ2-3
ASSKHGQGSTDTQY
>TRBV15|TRBD1|13|TRBJ2-1
ATSKTGVTYNEQF
>TRBV25-1|TRBD1|13|TRBJ1-5
ASSGTGVGNQPQH
>TRBV7-9|-|11|TRBJ2-1
ASSPTVHNEQF
>TRBV27|-|11|TRBJ2-1
ASGGTSYNEQF
>TRBV10-3|-|12|TRBJ2-1
AISGLSSYNEQF
>TRBV27|-|14|TRBJ1-5
ASRRRGRVSNQPQH
>TRBV11-3|-|13|TRBJ2-1
ASSLVRRADNEQF
>TRBV23-1|-|8|TRBJ2-3
AIKGDTQY
>TRBV11-2|-|10|TRBJ1-2
ASSSGIYGYT
>TRBV19|-|13|TRBJ1-1
ASSIGRSLATEAF
>TRBV4-1|-|14|TRBJ2-3
ASSQPRDLRADTQY
>TRBV30|-|12|TRBJ2-2
AWSQTGYTGELF
>TRBV7-9|TRBD2|13|TRBJ2-7
ASSLTPGLAGEQY
>TRBV7-2|TRBD2|12|TRBJ2-5
ASSFGGARETQY
>TRBV10-3|TRBD2|17|TRBJ2-3
AINRRAITSGGAADTQY
>TRBV7-2|TRBD2|14|TRBJ2-4
ASSLGSGGAKNIQY